This is a list of T cell receptor beta chains from one sample in a study of human T cells and chemical hapten exposure. Each CDR3 protein is one row after TCRdb ran MiXCR on the RACE reads. The profile covers about 120,000 distinct CDR3 sequences, with about 11% appearing a single time and under 2.5% taken by the ten largest. Sequencing used whole blood, obtained in connection with sensitization to the hapten diphenylcyclopropenone (DPC). These receptor sequences come from a woman in her forties or fifties with alopecia areata. Some clones in this sample may be carry-over from other donors' samples. Both conserved end residues are part of each CDR3. The D gene is left open where the match is weak. Size tells how often a clone was seen (once, few, many) or the class of an expanded clone, and some rows leave it out.

-,TRBV6-2/TRBV6-3,-,TRBJ2-1,CASSYRNEQFF,TGTGCCAGCAGTTATCGCAATGAGCAGTTCTTC
-,TRBV29-1,-,TRBJ1-2,CSVARAPEANGYTF,TGCAGCGTCGCAAGGGCGCCCGAAGCGAATGGCTACACCTTC
-,TRBV24-1,few,TRBJ2-2,CATSRGSTGELFF,TGTGCCACCAGTAGAGGGTCGACCGGGGAGCTGTTTTTT
TRBD1,TRBV20-1,few,TRBJ2-7,CSARVPGQGASEQYF,TGCAGTGCTAGAGTTCCGGGACAGGGGGCGTCGGAGCAGTACTTC
TRBD2,TRBV18,-,TRBJ2-1,CASSLASGGASYNEQFF,TGTGCCAGCTCCCTAGCTAGCGGGGGGGCCTCCTACAATGAGCAGTTCTTC
-,TRBV7-9,-,TRBJ2-5,CASSSAPGQQETQYF,TGTGCCAGCAGCTCCGCACCGGGACAACAAGAGACCCAGTACTTC
-,TRBV27,-,TRBJ2-3,CASSWGASLDTQYF,TGTGCCAGCAGTTGGGGGGCTAGCCTAGATACGCAGTATTTT
TRBD2,TRBV12-3/TRBV12-4,many,TRBJ2-7,CASSPLAGGTYEQYF,TGTGCCAGCAGTCCGTTAGCGGGGGGCACCTACGAGCAGTACTTC
TRBD1,TRBV5-1,few,TRBJ1-4,CASSLDRFRTGGTNEKLFF,TGCGCCAGCAGCTTGGACAGATTCAGGACAGGGGGGACTAATGAAAAACTGTTTTTT
TRBD1,TRBV19,many,TRBJ2-7,CASSILGTGGSSEQYF,TGTGCCAGTAGTATCCTCGGGACAGGGGGTTCGAGCGAGCAGTACTTC
-,TRBV20-1,many,TRBJ2-1,CSAGGRREQFF,TGCAGTGCTGGTGGAAGGCGGGAGCAGTTCTTC
TRBD1,TRBV10-3,few,TRBJ1-2,CAISDTGQGRGYTF,TGTGCCATCAGTGATACGGGACAGGGGAGGGGCTACACCTTC
TRBD2,TRBV7-8,few,TRBJ2-1,CASSAPGGTGAYNEQFF,TGTGCCAGCAGCGCCCCGGGGGGGACCGGAGCCTACAATGAGCAGTTCTTC
TRBD2,TRBV20-1,many,TRBJ2-7,CSARDRDGALPGLAEGYF,TGCAGTGCTAGAGATCGGGACGGCGCTTTACCGGGACTAGCGGAAGGGTACTTC
TRBD1,TRBV29-1,-,TRBJ1-5,CSAQGGSGNQPQHF,TGCAGCGCCCAAGGGGGCAGCGGCAATCAGCCCCAGCATTTT
TRBD1,TRBV9,few,TRBJ1-2,CASSGTGGDYGYTF,TGTGCCAGCAGCGGGACAGGGGGAGACTATGGCTACACCTTC